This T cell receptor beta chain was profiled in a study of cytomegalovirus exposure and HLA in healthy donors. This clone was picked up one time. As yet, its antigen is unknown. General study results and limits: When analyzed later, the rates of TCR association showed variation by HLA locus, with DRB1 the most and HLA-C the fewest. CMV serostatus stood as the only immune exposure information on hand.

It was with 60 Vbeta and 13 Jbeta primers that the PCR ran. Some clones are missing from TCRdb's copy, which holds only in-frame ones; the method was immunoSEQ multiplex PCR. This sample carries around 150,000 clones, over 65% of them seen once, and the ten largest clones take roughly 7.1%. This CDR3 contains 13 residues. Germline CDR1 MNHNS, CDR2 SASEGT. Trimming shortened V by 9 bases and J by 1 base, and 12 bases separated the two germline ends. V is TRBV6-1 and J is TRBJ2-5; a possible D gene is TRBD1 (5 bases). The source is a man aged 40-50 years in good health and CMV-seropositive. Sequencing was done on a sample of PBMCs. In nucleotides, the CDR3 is TGTGCCAGTCTACGACAGTCCCAAGAGACCCAGTACTTC. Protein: CASLRQSQETQYF.